The T cell receptor (beta chain) described here comes from a study of T cell repertoires in cytomegalovirus infection. For the study at large: Both CMV infection and a matching HLA type were indicated by public TCR beta signatures.

This clonotype showed up just a few times. Its specificity is unknown. V shed 3 bases and J shed 4 bases, with 4 bases lying between them. The CDR3 has 13 amino acids. Per germline, CDR1 LNHDA and CDR2 SQIVND (reference sequence). TCRdb re-derived calls from the reads in MiXCR, one entry per CDR3 protein. In the table there are some 800,000 distinct CDR3 sequences, 30% to 35% of which are singletons. The sequence derives from a human donor in good health (CMV status not recorded). Some clones in this sample may be carry-over from other donors' samples. This chain uses TRBV19 with TRBJ2-6; D is undetermined. The sequencing used cultured CD8+ T cells from PBMCs, collected from culture after CMV antigen stimulation. The CDR3, as DNA: TGTGCCAGTAGTATGGGGGGGGCCAACGTCCTGACTTTC. This sequence encodes CASSMGGANVLTF.